Sequencing of this T cell receptor (beta chain) was carried out in a study of identical twins. Study-wide points: Among monozygotic twins, out-of-frame TCR alpha sharing exceeded what models predicted.

Each cDNA held unique molecular identifiers, and template switching gave it a universal primer site. A single record per CDR3 protein comes from TCRdb applying MiXCR to the 5' RACE reads. The profile shows hundreds of thousands of distinct CDR3 sequences, less than 9.5% of them singletons. With respect to this clonotype: Its specificity is not known.

The CDR3 runs to 11 residues. V lost 5 bases and J 10 bases, leaving 12 bases between the germline ends. Germline values: CDR1 DFQATT, CDR2 SNEGSKA (reference sequence). Sequenced material: memory (CD45RO+) T cells sorted from blood. This receptor was obtained from a woman between 18 and 29 years old in good health. V usage is TRBV20-1 and J usage is TRBJ2-1; D is ambiguous. CDR3 sequence: CSAHLNPEQFF. In DNA form, the CDR3 reads TGCAGTGCTCATCTGAATCCGGAGCAGTTCTTC.